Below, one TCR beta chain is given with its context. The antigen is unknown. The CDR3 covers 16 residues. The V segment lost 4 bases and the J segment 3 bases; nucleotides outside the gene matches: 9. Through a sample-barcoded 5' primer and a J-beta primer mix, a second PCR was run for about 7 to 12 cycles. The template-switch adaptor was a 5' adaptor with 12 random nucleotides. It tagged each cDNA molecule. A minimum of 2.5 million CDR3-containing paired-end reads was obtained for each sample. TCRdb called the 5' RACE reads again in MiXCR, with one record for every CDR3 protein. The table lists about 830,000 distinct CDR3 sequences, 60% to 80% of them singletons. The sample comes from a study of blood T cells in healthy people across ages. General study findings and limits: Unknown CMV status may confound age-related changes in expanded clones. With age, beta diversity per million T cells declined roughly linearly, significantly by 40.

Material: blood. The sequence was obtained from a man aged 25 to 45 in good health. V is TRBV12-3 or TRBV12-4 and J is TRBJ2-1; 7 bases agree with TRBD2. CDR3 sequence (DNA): TGTGCCAGCAGTTATGGGGCGAGCGGGGTCTACAATGAGCAGTTCTTC. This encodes CASSYGASGVYNEQFF.